The present entry profiles one T cell receptor beta chain with its context. The antigen is unknown. A junction boundary mismatches the germline segment, possibly from a read error. This specimen comes from a study of beta chain features in type 1 diabetes. The isolated RNA, all of it, was reverse transcribed, so expressed TCRB transcripts were what got sequenced. The data were produced by immunoSEQ multiplex PCR, yet TCRdb's version contains in-frame clones alone and is incomplete. Of about 290,000 clones detected, approximately 8% appear once; the ten largest clones hold 0.9% to 1.2%. General observations from the study: Sampled from patients, naive, central memory and Treg TCRB repertoires appeared more similar than those sampled from healthy donors.

The CDR3 sequence is 15 residues long. Germline-derived CDR1 and CDR2 are SGHNT and YYREEE (reference sequence). This TCR came from a woman between 18 and 30 years old in good health. Sequenced input: central memory CD4+ T cells from blood. The V and J genes are TRBV5-4 and TRBJ2-5, with 9 bases lining up with TRBD1. The CDR3 nucleotides read TGTGCCAGCAGTCACCTAGGACAGGGGCAAGTGACCCAGTACTTC. Its protein is CASSHLGQGQVTQYF. The full variable domain, in which reference TRBV5-4 and TRBJ2-5 provide the parts outside the CDR3, is ETGVTQSPTHLIKTRGQQVTLRCSSQSGHNTVSWYQQALGQGPQFIFQYYREEENGRGNFPPRFSGLQFPNYSSELNVNALELDDSALYLCASSHLGQGQVTQYFGPGTRLLVL.